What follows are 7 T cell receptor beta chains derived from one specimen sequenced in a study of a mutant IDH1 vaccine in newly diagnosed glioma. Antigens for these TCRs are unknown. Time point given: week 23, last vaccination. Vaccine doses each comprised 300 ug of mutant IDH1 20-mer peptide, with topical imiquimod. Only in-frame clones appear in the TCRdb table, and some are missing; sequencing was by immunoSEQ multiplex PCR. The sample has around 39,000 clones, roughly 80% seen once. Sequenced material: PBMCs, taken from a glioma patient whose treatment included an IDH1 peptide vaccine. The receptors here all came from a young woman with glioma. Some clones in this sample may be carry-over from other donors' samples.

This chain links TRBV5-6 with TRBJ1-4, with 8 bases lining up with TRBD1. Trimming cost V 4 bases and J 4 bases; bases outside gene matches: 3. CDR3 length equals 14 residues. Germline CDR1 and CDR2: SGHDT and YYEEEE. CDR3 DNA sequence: TGTGCCAGCAGCCGGGACAGGCTTAATGAAAAACTGTTTTTT. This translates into CASSRDRLNEKLFF.

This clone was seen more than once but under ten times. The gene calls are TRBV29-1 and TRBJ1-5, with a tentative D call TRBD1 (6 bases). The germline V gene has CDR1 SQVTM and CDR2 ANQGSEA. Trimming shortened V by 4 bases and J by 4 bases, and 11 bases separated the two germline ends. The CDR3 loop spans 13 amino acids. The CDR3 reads CSVGTGLNQPQHF. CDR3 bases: TGCAGCGTTGGAACAGGGTTGAATCAGCCCCAGCATTTT.

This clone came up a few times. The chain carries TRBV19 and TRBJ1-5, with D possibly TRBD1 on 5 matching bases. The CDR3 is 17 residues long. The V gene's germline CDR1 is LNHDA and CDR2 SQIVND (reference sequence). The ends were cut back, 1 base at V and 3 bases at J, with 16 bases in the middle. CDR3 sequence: CASSIVWSGSINQPQHF. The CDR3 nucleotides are TGTGCCAGTAGTATAGTGTGGTCAGGGTCAATCAATCAGCCCCAGCATTTT.

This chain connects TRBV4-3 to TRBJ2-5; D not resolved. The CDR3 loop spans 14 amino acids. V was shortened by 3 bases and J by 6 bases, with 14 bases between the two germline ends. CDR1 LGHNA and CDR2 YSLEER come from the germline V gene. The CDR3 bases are TGCGCCAGCAGCCAGTGGACCGCCCAGCAGACCCAGTACTTC. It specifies CASSQWTAQQTQYF.

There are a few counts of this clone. CDR3 sequence: CASSYIPSTGELFF. In nucleotides, the CDR3 is TGTGCCAGTAGCTATATACCTTCCACCGGGGAGCTGTTTTTT. The V and J genes are TRBV19 and TRBJ2-2; D gene uncertain. The CDR3 spans 14 residues. Trimming took off 6 bases at V and 4 bases at J, with 12 bases between the two ends. Germline values: CDR1 LNHDA, CDR2 SQIVND (reference sequence).

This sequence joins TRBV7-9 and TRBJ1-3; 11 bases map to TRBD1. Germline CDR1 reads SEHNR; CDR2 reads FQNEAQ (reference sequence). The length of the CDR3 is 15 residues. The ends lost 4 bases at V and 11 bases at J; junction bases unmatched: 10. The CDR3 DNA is TGTGCCAGCAGCTCGGACCGGGACAGGGGGGCATCCATATATTTT. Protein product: CASSSDRDRGASIYF.

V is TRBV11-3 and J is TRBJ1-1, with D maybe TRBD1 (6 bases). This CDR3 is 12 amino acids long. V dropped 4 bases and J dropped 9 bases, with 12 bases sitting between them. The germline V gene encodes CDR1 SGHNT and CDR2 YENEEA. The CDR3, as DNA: TGTGCCAGCAGCTCCGCGGGGGCGCAAGCTTTCTTT. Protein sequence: CASSSAGAQAFF.